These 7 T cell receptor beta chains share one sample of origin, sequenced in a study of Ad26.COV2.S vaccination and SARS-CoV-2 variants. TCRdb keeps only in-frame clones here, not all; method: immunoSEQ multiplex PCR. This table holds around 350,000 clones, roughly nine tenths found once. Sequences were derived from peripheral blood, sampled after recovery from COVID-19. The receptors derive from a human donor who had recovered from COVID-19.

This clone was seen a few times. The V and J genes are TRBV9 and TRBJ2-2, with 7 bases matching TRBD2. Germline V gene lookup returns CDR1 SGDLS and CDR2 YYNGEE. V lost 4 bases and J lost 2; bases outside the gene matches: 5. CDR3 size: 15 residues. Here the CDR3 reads CASSPGGTNTGELFF. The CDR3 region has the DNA TGTGCCAGCAGCCCCGGGGGGACTAACACCGGGGAGCTGTTTTTT.

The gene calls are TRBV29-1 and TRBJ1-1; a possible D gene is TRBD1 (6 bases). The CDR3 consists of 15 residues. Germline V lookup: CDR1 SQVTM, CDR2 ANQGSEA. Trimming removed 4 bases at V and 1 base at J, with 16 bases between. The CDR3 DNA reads TGCAGCGTTGGATTGACTGGGGGGGCGAACACTGAAGCTTTCTTT. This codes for CSVGLTGGANTEAFF.

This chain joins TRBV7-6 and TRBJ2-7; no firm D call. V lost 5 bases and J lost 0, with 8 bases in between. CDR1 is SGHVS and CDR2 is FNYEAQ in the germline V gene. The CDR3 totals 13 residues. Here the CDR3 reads CASSRDYSYEQYF. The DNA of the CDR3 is TGTGCCAGCAGCCGAGATTACTCCTACGAGCAGTACTTC.

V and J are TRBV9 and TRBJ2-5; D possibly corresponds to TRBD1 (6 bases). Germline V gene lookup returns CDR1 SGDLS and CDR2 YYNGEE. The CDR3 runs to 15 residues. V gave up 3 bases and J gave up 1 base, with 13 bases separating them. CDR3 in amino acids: CASSGAGTTQETQYF. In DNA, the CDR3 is TGTGCCAGCAGCGGAGCCGGGACAACCCAAGAGACCCAGTACTTC.

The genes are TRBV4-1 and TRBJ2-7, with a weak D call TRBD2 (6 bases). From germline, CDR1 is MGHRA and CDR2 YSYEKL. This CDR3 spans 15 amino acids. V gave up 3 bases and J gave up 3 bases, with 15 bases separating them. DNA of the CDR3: TGCGCCAGCAGCCACCCTCCCGCGGGGAACTACGAGCAGTACTTC. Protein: CASSHPPAGNYEQYF.

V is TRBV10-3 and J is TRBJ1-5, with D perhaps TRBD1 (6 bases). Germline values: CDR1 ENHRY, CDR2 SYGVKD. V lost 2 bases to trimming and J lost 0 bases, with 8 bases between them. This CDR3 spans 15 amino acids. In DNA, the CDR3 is TGTGCCATCAGTGAGACAGGGATTAGCAATCAGCCCCAGCATTTT. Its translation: CAISETGISNQPQHF.

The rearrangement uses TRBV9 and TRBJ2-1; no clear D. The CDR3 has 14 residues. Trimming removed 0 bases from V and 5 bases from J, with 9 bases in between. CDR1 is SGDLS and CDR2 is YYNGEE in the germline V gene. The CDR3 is CASSVDRRNNEQFF. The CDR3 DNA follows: TGTGCCAGCAGCGTAGACCGGCGAAACAATGAGCAGTTCTTC. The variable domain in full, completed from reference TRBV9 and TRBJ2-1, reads DSGVTQTPKHLITATGQRVTLRCSPRSGDLSVYWYQQSLDQGLQFLIQYYNGEERAKGNILERFSAQQFPDLHSELNLSSLELGDSALYFCASSVDRRNNEQFFGPGTRLTVL.